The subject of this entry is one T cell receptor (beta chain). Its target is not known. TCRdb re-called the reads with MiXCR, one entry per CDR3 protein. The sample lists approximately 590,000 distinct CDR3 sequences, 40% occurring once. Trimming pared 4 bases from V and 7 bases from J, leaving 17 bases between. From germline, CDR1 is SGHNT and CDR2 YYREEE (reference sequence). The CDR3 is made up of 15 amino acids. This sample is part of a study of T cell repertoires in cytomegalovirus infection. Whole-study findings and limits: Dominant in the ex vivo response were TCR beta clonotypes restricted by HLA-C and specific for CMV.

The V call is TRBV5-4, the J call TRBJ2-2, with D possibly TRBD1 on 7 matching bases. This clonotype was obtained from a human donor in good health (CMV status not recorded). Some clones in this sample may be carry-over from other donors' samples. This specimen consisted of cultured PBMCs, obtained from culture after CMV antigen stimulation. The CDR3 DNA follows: TGTGCCAGCAGCACGGACAGGAGGGATCACGGGGAGCTGTTTTTT. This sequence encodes CASSTDRRDHGELFF.